This T cell receptor beta chain was recorded in a study of OX40 agonist ivuxolimab in advanced cancers. Study information: Dose-escalation patients had hepatocellular carcinoma, melanoma, renal cell or head and neck cancer. The mean age was approximately 60 years, ranging from 23 to 79, with roughly four fifths of participants male.

This clone was picked up one time. Its cognate antigen is unknown. Profiling relied on immunoSEQ multiplex PCR, and the TCRdb table lists in-frame clones only, not all of them. This sample has about 94,000 clones; approximately 91% occur once, and the top ten carry approximately 0.26%. Autoimmune disease history or systemic immunosuppression was exclusionary. Study results and caveats: Among T cells, CD8+ cells averaged more expanded clones than CD4+ cells.

V was pared by 2 bases and J by 5 bases, with 15 bases between. Germline V lookup: CDR1 SGHAT, CDR2 FQNNGV. The CDR3 is 15 residues long. The chain has TRBV11-2 and TRBJ2-5, with D possibly being TRBD1 or TRBD2 (5 bases each). The sample consisted of CD4+ or CD8+ T cells sorted from blood, taken in a trial of the OX40 agonist ivuxolimab. This TCR derives from an adult with an advanced solid tumor such as melanoma, head and neck, liver or kidney cancer. The chain's CDR3 is CASSLFTGTGETQYF. CDR3 nucleotide sequence: TGTGCCAGCAGCTTATTTACGGGGACCGGGGAGACCCAGTACTTC.